Following are 32 T cell receptor beta chains from one sample sequenced in a study of blood T cell repertoires in COVID-19. The data were produced by immunoSEQ multiplex PCR, yet TCRdb's version contains in-frame clones alone and is incomplete. The sample yields 130,000 to 150,000 clones, over 75% seen once. The sample was PBMCs or T cells enriched from blood (not recorded which). These receptors were taken from a woman in her twenties or thirties with acute COVID-19.

This clone appeared a single time. An end of the junction does not agree with germline; a read error may underlie this. Other DNA sequences in this specimen translate into the identical CDR3. The chain employs TRBV5-1 and TRBJ2-1; 11 bases match TRBD1. The CDR3 is made up of 14 amino acids. The germline gives CDR1 SGHRS, CDR2 YFSETQ. CDR3: CASSLDRGLNEQFF. The CDR3 nucleotides are TGCGCCAGCAGTTTGGACAGGGGGCTGAATGAGCAGTTCTTC. Full variable domain (missing parts from reference TRBV5-1 and TRBJ2-1): KAGVTQTPRYLIKTRGQQVTLSCSPISGHRSVSWYQQTPGQGLQFLFEYFSETQRNKGNFPGRFSGRQFSNSRSEMNVSTLELGDSALYLCASSLDRGLNEQFFGPGTRLTVL.

The chain carries TRBV5-1 and TRBJ1-2; D remains unclear. Germline V gives CDR1 SGHRS, CDR2 YFSETQ. The CDR3 has 13 residues. The ends were cut back, 0 bases at V and 3 bases at J, with 6 bases in the middle. DNA for the CDR3: TGCGCCAGCAGCTTGGACACAGACTATGGCTACACCTTC. Translating it yields CASSLDTDYGYTF.

V and J are TRBV4-1 and TRBJ2-1; 8 bases match TRBD2. This CDR3 has 17 amino acids. V dropped 0 bases and J dropped 7; count of bases not matched to a gene: 11. Germline V gene sequence: CDR1 MGHRA, CDR2 YSYEKL. CDR3: CASSQEGAGTSWNEQFF. The CDR3 region has the DNA TGCGCCAGCAGCCAAGAAGGCGCCGGGACTAGTTGGAATGAGCAGTTCTTC.

V usage is TRBV11-1 and J usage is TRBJ2-1; D gene uncertain. V lost 1 base, J lost 3 bases, and 10 bases lay in between. This CDR3 has 15 residues. CDR1 and CDR2 from the germline V gene are SGHAT and FQDESV (reference sequence). The CDR3 DNA reads TGTGCCAGCAGCTTAGAGCATGCCGGCTACAATGAGCAGTTCTTC. Its translation: CASSLEHAGYNEQFF.

The chain carries TRBV3-1 (or the pseudogene TRBV3-2) and TRBJ2-1; TRBD2 matches at 7 bases. CDR1 is LGHDT, CDR2 YNNKEL, per germline (reference sequence). With 4 bases clipped from V and 8 bases from J, the junction kept 14 bases outside the gene matches. CDR3 length equals 16 residues. CDR3 sequence (DNA): TGTGCCAGCAGCCTCACTGGGGGGGAGGTTCCGGATGAGCAGTTCTTC. It is translated as CASSLTGGEVPDEQFF.

The CDR3 sequence: CASRNRENTEAFF. The CDR3 nucleotides read TGTGCCAGCAGAAACAGGGAGAACACTGAAGCTTTCTTT. This rearrangement joins TRBV25-1 to TRBJ1-1, with D possibly TRBD1 on 6 matching bases. The germline V gene encodes CDR1 MGHDK and CDR2 SYGVNS. This CDR3 has 13 residues. The ends were cut back, 6 bases at V and 1 base at J, with 9 bases in the middle.

This clone appeared a single time. The chain employs TRBV19 and TRBJ1-4; D uncertain. Germline CDR1 and CDR2: LNHDA and SQIVND (reference sequence). V lost 4 bases and J lost 8, with 14 bases in between. The CDR3 contains 14 residues. For the CDR3, the DNA is TGTGCCAGTAGTACTACAAGACTGGAGGAAAAACTGTTTTTT. Translating gives CASSTTRLEEKLFF. Drawing the rest from reference TRBV19 and TRBJ1-4, the complete variable domain is DGGITQSPKYLFRKEGQNVTLSCEQNLNHDAMYWYRQDPGQGLRLIYYSQIVNDFQKGDIAEGYSVSREKKESFPLTVTSAQKNPTAFYLCASSTTRLEEKLFFGSGTQLSVL.

The chain's CDR3 is CASSSGTGGFYGYTF. The CDR3 DNA reads TGTGCCAGCAGCTCAGGGACAGGGGGCTTCTATGGCTACACCTTC. This chain uses TRBV7-9 with TRBJ1-2; the match to TRBD1 covers 12 bases. Germline V CDR1 and CDR2: SEHNR, FQNEAQ (reference sequence). The CDR3 extends over 15 amino acids. Losses at the gene ends were 4 bases for V and 4 bases for J; bases not matched to a gene: 4.

The genes are TRBV18 and TRBJ1-2; 7 bases line up with TRBD1. V lost 8 bases and J lost 3; bases outside the gene matches: 3. The germline CDR1 and CDR2 sequences are KGHSH and LQKENI. The CDR3 length is 12 residues. This CDR3 is CASQTGDYGYTF. The CDR3 DNA is TGTGCCAGCCAAACAGGGGACTATGGCTACACCTTC. The complete variable domain, with remaining parts taken from reference TRBV18 and TRBJ1-2, reads NAGVMQNPRHLVRRRGQEARLRCSPMKGHSHVYWYRQLPEEGLKFMVYLQKENIIDESGMPKERFSAEFPKEGPSILRIQQVVRGDSAAYFCASQTGDYGYTFGSGTRLTVV.

This rearrangement joins TRBV28 to TRBJ1-2; D remains ambiguous. CDR1 is MDHEN and CDR2 is SYDVKM in the germline V gene. CDR3 length equals 13 residues. The V gene lost 3 bases and the J gene lost 4 bases, with 9 bases spanning the gap. In DNA, the CDR3 is TGTGCCAGCAGTTTTCTCGAGGGCTATGGCTACACCTTC. Encoded protein: CASSFLEGYGYTF.

This clone was observed a single time. The rearrangement joins TRBV11-2 to TRBJ1-1, with unresolved D. The CDR3 has 14 amino acids. The V and J ends lost 2 bases and 5 bases respectively, with 12 bases between them. CDR1 and CDR2 from the germline V gene are SGHAT and FQNNGV. CDR3 in amino acids: CASSLILGSTEAFF. CDR3 DNA sequence: TGTGCCAGCAGCTTAATTCTCGGTTCGACTGAAGCTTTCTTT.

Worth noting for this clone: Other DNA sequences in the same sample also yield this CDR3. The chain couples TRBV2 to TRBJ1-2; 7 bases map to TRBD1. Germline assignment: CDR1 SNHLY and CDR2 FYNNEI. The CDR3 contains 12 residues. J lost 8 bases, V lost 3 bases, and 3 bases had no gene match. The CDR3 loop is CASSDRGSGYTF. In DNA, the CDR3 is TGTGCCAGCAGTGACAGGGGGTCAGGCTACACCTTC.

J is TRBJ1-1 and V is TRBV6-4, with 8 positions matching TRBD1. This CDR3 spans 16 amino acids. Germline assignment: CDR1 MRHNA and CDR2 SNTAGT. With 3 bases clipped from V and 4 bases from J, the junction kept 10 bases outside the gene matches. CDR3 sequence reads: CASSEWADRVSTEAFF. The CDR3 nucleotides are TGTGCCAGCAGTGAATGGGCGGACAGGGTCAGCACTGAAGCTTTCTTT.

CDR3 residues: CASSLSTGDYGYTF. The CDR3, as DNA: TGTGCCAGCAGCCTCTCAACAGGGGACTATGGCTACACCTTC. The J gene is TRBJ1-2, the V gene TRBV28; 7 bases are shared with TRBD1. In germline, CDR1 is MDHEN, CDR2 SYDVKM. The CDR3 loop spans 14 amino acids. J gave up 3 bases and V 6 bases, and 7 bases lay outside the gene matches.

The chain combines TRBV3-1 (or the pseudogene TRBV3-2) with TRBJ2-1, with 13 nucleotides matching TRBD2. V shed 4 bases and J 9 bases; nucleotides not matched to a gene: 6. Germline lookup yields CDR1 LGHDT and CDR2 YNNKEL (reference sequence). The CDR3 covers 15 residues. As DNA, the CDR3 is TGTGCCAGCAGCCCCGGACTAGCGGGAGAGGGTGAGCAGTTCTTC. Its translation is CASSPGLAGEGEQFF.

V usage is TRBV18 and J usage is TRBJ2-5; 9 bases are a match to TRBD1. Germline V gives CDR1 KGHSH, CDR2 LQKENI. Losses at the gene ends were 4 bases for V and 4 bases for J; bases not matched to a gene: 7. This CDR3 contains 15 residues. CDR3 loop: CASSRTPGQGETQYF. The CDR3 coding sequence is TGTGCCAGCTCACGGACTCCGGGACAGGGAGAGACCCAGTACTTC.

The chain combines TRBV6-2 or TRBV6-3 with TRBJ2-7, with 9 bases fitting TRBD2. CDR3 length: 14 residues. Germline values: CDR1 MNHEY, CDR2 SVGEGT. V was clipped by 6 bases and J by 2 bases; unmatched bases: 5. For the CDR3, the DNA is TGTGCCAGCAGCTTAGCGGGAGCGCCCTACGAGCAGTACTTC. It codes for CASSLAGAPYEQYF.

The CDR3 reads CASSYTSRETQYF. The CDR3 DNA follows: TGTGCCAGCAGCTACACTAGCAGGGAGACCCAGTACTTC. The chain combines TRBV9 with TRBJ2-5; D may be TRBD2 (6 bases). The ends were cut back, 4 bases at V and 5 bases at J, with 12 bases in the middle. Germline CDR1 SGDLS, CDR2 YYNGEE. The CDR3 covers 13 residues.

J is TRBJ2-1 and V is TRBV3-1 (or the pseudogene TRBV3-2); 12 bases match TRBD1. The germline V gene has CDR1 LGHDT and CDR2 YNNKEL (reference sequence). The CDR3 is 14 residues long. V shed 3 bases, J shed 8 bases, and the junction held 2 bases outside the gene matches. Here the CDR3 reads CASSHGTGGDEQFF. CDR3 in DNA: TGTGCCAGCAGCCATGGGACAGGGGGCGATGAGCAGTTCTTC.

This clone was recorded once. The chain recombines TRBV7-6 with TRBJ1-1, with D hard to call. The CDR3 sequence is 17 residues long. Trimming pared 0 bases from V and 1 base from J, leaving 15 bases between. From germline, CDR1 is SGHVS and CDR2 FNYEAQ. The CDR3 sequence: CASSLAPAGAGNTEAFF. As DNA, the CDR3 is TGTGCCAGCAGCTTAGCCCCCGCCGGTGCCGGGAACACTGAAGCTTTCTTT.

This chain uses TRBV4-1 with TRBJ2-3; D remains unclear. Germline-derived CDR1 and CDR2 are MGHRA and YSYEKL. This CDR3 has 13 residues. V was trimmed by 1 base and J by 6 bases, leaving 8 bases between them. CDR3 DNA sequence: TGCGCCAGCAGCCAAGCCCCCGGGGATACGCAGTATTTT. Residues: CASSQAPGDTQYF.

This clone was recorded once. The CDR3 loop is CASSFPETGNTIYF. CDR3 bases: TGTGCCAGCAGCTTTCCGGAGACTGGAAACACCATATATTTT. The rearrangement uses TRBV5-6 and TRBJ1-3, with no clear D. V lost 2 bases, J lost 2 bases, and 8 bases lay in between. Germline-derived CDR1 and CDR2 are SGHDT and YYEEEE. This CDR3 has 14 residues.

J is TRBJ1-2 and V is TRBV2; TRBD1 matches 8 bases. Germline trimming cut 3 bases from V and 9 bases from J; bases unmatched to any gene: 9. This CDR3 spans 14 amino acids. The V gene's germline CDR1 is SNHLY and CDR2 FYNNEI. The CDR3 DNA sequence: TGTGCCAGCAGTGAGGGGCCAGGGGGCCTCCGCTACACCTTC. Translation gives CASSEGPGGLRYTF.

J is TRBJ1-1 and V is TRBV5-6; tentatively, D is TRBD1 (6 bases). Germline CDR1 SGHDT, CDR2 YYEEEE. The CDR3 loop spans 15 amino acids. V lost 4 bases and J lost 4, with 17 bases in between. CDR3 region: CASSPLGGAGTEAFF. CDR3 nucleotide sequence: TGTGCCAGCAGCCCACTAGGGGGGGCGGGCACTGAAGCTTTCTTT. Variable domain in full (rest from reference TRBV5-6 and TRBJ1-1): DAGVTQSPTHLIKTRGQQVTLRCSPKSGHDTVSWYQQALGQGPQFIFQYYEEEERQRGNFPDRFSGHQFPNYSSELNVNALLLGDSALYLCASSPLGGAGTEAFFGQGTRLTVV.

V usage is TRBV19 and J usage is TRBJ2-1, with D perhaps TRBD2 (5 bases). Trimming pared 3 bases from V and 0 bases from J, leaving 6 bases between. Germline assignment: CDR1 LNHDA and CDR2 SQIVND (reference sequence). The CDR3 is 14 residues long. The CDR3 bases are TGTGCCAGTAGTATTGACTACTCCTACAATGAGCAGTTCTTC. This translates into CASSIDYSYNEQFF.

The chain couples TRBV18 to TRBJ1-1; 8 positions match TRBD1. This CDR3 contains 15 residues. CDR1 is KGHSH and CDR2 is LQKENI in the germline V gene. J gave up 4 bases and V 0 bases, and 4 bases lay outside the gene matches. The CDR3 reads CASSPPTGGSTEAFF. DNA for the CDR3: TGTGCCAGCTCACCACCAACAGGGGGAAGCACTGAAGCTTTCTTT.

J is TRBJ1-1 and V is TRBV14; no clear D. Germline values: CDR1 SGHDN, CDR2 FVKESK. V lost 10 bases, J lost 6 bases, and 21 bases lay in between. The CDR3 sequence is 14 residues long. CDR3 loop: CATASSLTVSEAFF. CDR3 in DNA: TGTGCCACCGCCAGTTCACTTACAGTGTCTGAAGCTTTCTTT.

The genes are TRBV27 and TRBJ2-5, with 7 bases matching TRBD1. The CDR3 totals 11 residues. Trimming cost V 6 bases and J 5 bases; bases outside gene matches: 0. Germline assignment: CDR1 MNHEY and CDR2 SMNVEV (reference sequence). In DNA, the CDR3 is TGTGCCAGCAGACAGGGGGAGACCCAGTACTTC. Translated: CASRQGETQYF.

This chain links TRBV12-3 or TRBV12-4 with TRBJ1-1; the D is unclear. The CDR3 covers 12 residues. The V end was cut by 6 bases, the J end by 6 bases, with 11 bases between. The CDR3 bases are TGTGCCAGCAGCCCAATGGCCCCTGAAGCTTTCTTT. Translated: CASSPMAPEAFF.

J is TRBJ2-5 and V is TRBV4-2; TRBD1 might be the D (6 bases). The ends were cut back, 3 bases at V and 2 bases at J, with 13 bases in the middle. CDR1 is LGHNA, CDR2 YNFKEQ, per germline. This CDR3 has 15 amino acids. The CDR3 bases are TGTGCCAGCAGCCAGGTTGACAGGTATCAAGAGACCCAGTACTTC. Encoded protein: CASSQVDRYQETQYF.

A single count supports this clone. The V and J genes are TRBV7-2 and TRBJ2-1; 7 bases are a match to TRBD2. The CDR3 spans 17 residues. Unmatched junction bases numbered 11, after V lost 1 base and J lost 5 bases. Germline V gene lookup returns CDR1 SGHTA and CDR2 FQGNSA. The CDR3: CASSLVPSGTGNNEQFF. The DNA for the CDR3 is TGTGCCAGCAGCTTAGTCCCCAGCGGGACTGGAAACAATGAGCAGTTCTTC.

This chain connects TRBV5-4 to TRBJ2-1, with 7 bases fitting TRBD1. The trim removed 5 bases at V and 8 bases at J, leaving 16 bases unmatched. In germline, CDR1 is SGHNT, CDR2 YYREEE (reference sequence). The CDR3 has 16 amino acids. CDR3 region: CASRAGTVLGGDEQFF. The CDR3 nucleotides are TGTGCCAGCAGGGCAGGGACAGTCCTAGGTGGGGATGAGCAGTTCTTC.